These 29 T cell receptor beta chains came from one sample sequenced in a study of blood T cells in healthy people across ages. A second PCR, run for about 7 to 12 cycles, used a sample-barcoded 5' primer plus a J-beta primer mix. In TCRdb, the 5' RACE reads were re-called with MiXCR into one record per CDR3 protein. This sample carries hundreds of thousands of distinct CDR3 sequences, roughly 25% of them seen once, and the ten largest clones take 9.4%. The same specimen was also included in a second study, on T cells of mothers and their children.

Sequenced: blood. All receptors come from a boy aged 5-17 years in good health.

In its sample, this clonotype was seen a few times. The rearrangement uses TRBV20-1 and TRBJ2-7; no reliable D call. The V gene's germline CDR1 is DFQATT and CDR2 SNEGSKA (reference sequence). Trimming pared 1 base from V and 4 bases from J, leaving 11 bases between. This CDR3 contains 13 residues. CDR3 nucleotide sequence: TGCAGTGCTAGAGCCGAGGATGGATACGAGCAGTACTTC. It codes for CSARAEDGYEQYF.

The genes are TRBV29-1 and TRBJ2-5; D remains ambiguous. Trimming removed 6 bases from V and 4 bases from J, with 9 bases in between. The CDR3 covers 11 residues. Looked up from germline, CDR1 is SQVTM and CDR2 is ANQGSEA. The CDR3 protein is CSVNYAETQYF. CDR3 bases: TGCAGCGTGAACTACGCAGAGACCCAGTACTTC.

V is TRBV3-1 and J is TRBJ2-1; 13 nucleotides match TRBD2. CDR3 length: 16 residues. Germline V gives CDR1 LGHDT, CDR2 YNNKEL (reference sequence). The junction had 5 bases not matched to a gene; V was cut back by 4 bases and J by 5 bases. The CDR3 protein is CASSPRTSGGNNEQFF. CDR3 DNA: TGTGCCAGCAGCCCCCGGACTAGCGGGGGCAACAATGAGCAGTTCTTC.

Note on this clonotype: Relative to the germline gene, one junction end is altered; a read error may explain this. The CDR3 reads CASSQDLGQNPYGCTF. The DNA for the CDR3 is TGCGCCAGCAGCCAAGATCTCGGACAGAATCCCTATGGCTGCACCTTC. The chain joins TRBV4-3 to TRBJ1-2; tentatively, D is TRBD1 (6 bases). CDR1 is LGHNA, CDR2 YSLEER, per germline. This CDR3 has 16 residues.

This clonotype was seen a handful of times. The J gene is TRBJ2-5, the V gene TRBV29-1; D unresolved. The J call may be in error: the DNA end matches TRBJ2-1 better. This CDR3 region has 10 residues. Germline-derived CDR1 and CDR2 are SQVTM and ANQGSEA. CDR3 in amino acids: CSVDGLEQFF. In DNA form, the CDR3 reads TGCAGCGTTGATGGGCTTGAGCAGTTCTTC.

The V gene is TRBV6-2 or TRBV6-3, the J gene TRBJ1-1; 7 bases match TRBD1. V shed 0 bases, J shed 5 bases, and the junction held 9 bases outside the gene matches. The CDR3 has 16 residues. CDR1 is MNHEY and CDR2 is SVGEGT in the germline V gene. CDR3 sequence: CASSYSGGAIGTEAFF. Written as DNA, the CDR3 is TGTGCCAGCAGTTACTCAGGGGGCGCTATTGGAACTGAAGCTTTCTTT.

The CDR3 region has the DNA TGCAGCGCCACACTAGCGGCCTCCTACGAGCAGTACTTC. Its translation: CSATLAASYEQYF. The chain has TRBV29-1 and TRBJ2-7; 8 nucleotides match TRBD2. The CDR3 has 13 residues. The germline V gene encodes CDR1 SQVTM and CDR2 ANQGSEA. V was clipped by 7 bases and J by 0 bases; unmatched bases: 5.

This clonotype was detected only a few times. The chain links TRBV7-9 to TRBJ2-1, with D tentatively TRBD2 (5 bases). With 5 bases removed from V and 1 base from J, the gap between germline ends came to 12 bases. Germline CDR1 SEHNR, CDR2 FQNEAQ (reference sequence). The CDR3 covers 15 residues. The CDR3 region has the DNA TGTGCCAGCAGCACTGAACGGGGTTCCTACAATGAGCAGTTCTTC. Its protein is CASSTERGSYNEQFF. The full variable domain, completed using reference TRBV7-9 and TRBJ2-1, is DTGVSQNPRHKITKRGQNVTFRCDPISEHNRLYWYRQTLGQGPEFLTYFQNEAQLEKSRLLSDRFSAERPKGSFSTLEIQRTEQGDSAMYLCASSTERGSYNEQFFGPGTRLTVL.

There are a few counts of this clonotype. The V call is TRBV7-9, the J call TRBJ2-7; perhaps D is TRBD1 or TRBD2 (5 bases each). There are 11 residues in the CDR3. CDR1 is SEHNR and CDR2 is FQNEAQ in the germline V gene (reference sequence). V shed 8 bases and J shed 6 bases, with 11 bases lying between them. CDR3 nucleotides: TGTGCCAGCCAAAGGGGACCCGAGCAGTACTTC. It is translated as CASQRGPEQYF.

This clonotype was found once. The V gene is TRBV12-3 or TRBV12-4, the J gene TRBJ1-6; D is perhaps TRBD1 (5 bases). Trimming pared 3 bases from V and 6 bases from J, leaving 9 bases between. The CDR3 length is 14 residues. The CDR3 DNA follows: TGTGCCAGCAGTTTGAGACAGCTTAATTCACCCCTCCACTTT. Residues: CASSLRQLNSPLHF.

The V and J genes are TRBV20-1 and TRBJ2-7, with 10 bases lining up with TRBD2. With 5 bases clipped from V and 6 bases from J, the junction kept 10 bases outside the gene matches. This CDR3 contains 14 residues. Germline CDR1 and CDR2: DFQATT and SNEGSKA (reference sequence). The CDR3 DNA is TGCAGTGCTCCTTATAGCGGGAGGTCCGGCGAGCAGTACTTC. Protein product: CSAPYSGRSGEQYF.

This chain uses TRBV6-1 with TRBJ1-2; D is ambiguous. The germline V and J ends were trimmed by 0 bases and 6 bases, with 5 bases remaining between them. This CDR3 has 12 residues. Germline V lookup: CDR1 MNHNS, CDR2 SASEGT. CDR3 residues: CASSEAVDGYTF. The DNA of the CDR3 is TGTGCCAGCAGTGAAGCGGTAGATGGCTACACCTTC.

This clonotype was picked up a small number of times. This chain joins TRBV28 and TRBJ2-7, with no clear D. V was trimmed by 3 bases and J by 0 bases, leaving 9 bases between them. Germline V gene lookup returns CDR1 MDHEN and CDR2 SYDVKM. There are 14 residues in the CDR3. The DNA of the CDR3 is TGTGCCAGCAGTTTCGGGTTGGTCTCCTACGAGCAGTACTTC. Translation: CASSFGLVSYEQYF.

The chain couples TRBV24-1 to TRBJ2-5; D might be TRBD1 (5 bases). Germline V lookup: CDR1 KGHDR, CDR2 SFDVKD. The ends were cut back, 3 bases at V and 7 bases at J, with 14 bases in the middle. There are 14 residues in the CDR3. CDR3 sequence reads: CATSDKFPTGTQYF. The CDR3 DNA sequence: TGTGCCACCAGTGATAAGTTCCCAACAGGGACCCAGTACTTC.

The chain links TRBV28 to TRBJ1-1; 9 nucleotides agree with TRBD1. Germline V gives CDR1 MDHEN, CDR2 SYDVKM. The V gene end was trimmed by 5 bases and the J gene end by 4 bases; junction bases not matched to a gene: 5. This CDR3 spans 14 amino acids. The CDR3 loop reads CASSKQGATTEAFF. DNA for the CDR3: TGTGCCAGCAGTAAACAGGGGGCGACCACTGAAGCTTTCTTT.

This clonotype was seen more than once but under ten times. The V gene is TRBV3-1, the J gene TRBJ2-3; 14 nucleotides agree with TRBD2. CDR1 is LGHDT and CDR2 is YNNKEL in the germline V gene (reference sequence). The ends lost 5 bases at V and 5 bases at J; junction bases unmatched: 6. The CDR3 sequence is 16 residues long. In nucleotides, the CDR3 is TGTGCCAGCAGCTCCCAGACTAGCGGGAGGGTAGATACGCAGTATTTT. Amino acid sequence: CASSSQTSGRVDTQYF.

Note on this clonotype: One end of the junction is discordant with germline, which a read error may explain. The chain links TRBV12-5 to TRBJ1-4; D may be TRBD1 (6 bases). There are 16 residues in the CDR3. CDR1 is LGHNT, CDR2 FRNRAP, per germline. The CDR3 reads CVSGQTGVATNEKLFF. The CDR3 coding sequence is TGTGTTAGTGGCCAGACAGGAGTTGCAACTAATGAAAAACTGTTTTTT.

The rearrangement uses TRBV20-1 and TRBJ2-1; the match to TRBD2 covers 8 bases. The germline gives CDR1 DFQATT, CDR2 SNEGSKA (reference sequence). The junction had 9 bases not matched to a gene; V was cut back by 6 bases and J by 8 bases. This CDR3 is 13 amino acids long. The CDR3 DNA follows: TGCAGTGCCCCAGGGACTAGGCCGTATGAGCAGTTCTTC. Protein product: CSAPGTRPYEQFF.

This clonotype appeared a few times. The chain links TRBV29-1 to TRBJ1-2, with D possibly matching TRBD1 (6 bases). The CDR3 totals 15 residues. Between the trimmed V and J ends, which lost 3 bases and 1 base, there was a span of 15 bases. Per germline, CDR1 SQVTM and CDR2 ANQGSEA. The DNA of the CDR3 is TGCAGCGTTGAGGGCAGGGGACGGGGTAACTATGGCTACACCTTC. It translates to CSVEGRGRGNYGYTF.

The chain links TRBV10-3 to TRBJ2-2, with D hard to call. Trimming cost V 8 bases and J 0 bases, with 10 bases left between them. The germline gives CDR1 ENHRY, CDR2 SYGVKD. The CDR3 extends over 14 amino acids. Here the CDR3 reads CAIQGVTNTGELFF. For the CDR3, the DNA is TGTGCCATCCAAGGAGTTACGAACACCGGGGAGCTGTTTTTT.

The chain's CDR3 is CASSPVGTGRIYEQYF. CDR3 coding DNA: TGTGCCAGCAGCCCGGTGGGGACAGGGCGAATCTACGAGCAGTACTTC. J is TRBJ2-1 and V is TRBV7-2; 9 positions agree with TRBD1. Matching the DNA end better, TRBJ2-7 makes the J call doubtful. CDR3 length equals 16 residues. Germline-derived CDR1 and CDR2 are SGHTA and FQGNSA.

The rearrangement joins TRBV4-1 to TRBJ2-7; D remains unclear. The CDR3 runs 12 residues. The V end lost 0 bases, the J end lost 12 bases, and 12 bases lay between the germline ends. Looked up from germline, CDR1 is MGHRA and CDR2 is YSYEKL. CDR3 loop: CASSQDTQVLYF. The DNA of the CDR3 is TGCGCCAGCAGCCAAGATACCCAAGTTCTGTACTTC.

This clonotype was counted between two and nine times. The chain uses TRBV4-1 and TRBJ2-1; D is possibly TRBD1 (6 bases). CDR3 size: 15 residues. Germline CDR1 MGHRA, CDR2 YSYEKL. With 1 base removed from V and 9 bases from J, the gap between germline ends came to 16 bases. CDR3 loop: CASSQVTGPPGEQFF. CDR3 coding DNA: TGCGCCAGCAGCCAAGTGACAGGACCTCCAGGTGAGCAGTTCTTC.

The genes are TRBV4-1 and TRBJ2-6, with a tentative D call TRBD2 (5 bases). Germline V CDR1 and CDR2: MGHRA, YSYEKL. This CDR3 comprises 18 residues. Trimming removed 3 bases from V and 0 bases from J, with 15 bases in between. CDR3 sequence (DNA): TGCGCCAGCAGCCAGATGCCAGGAGGCTACTCTGGGGCCAACGTCCTGACTTTC. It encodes CASSQMPGGYSGANVLTF.

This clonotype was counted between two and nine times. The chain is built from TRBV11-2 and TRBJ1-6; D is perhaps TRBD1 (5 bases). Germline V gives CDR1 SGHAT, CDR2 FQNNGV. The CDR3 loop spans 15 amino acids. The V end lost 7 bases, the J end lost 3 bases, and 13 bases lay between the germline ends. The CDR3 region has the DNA TGTGCCAGCAAGTTCTCCGACAGCTATAATTCACCCCTCCACTTT. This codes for CASKFSDSYNSPLHF.

Here the CDR3 reads CSARATGTSTYEQYF. In DNA, the CDR3 is TGCAGTGCTAGGGCGACCGGGACTAGCACCTACGAGCAGTACTTC. This chain uses TRBV20-1 with TRBJ2-5; TRBD2 aligns across 9 bases. With the DNA end fitting TRBJ2-7 better, the J assignment may be wrong. The CDR3 is made up of 15 amino acids. Germline CDR1 DFQATT, CDR2 SNEGSKA (reference sequence).

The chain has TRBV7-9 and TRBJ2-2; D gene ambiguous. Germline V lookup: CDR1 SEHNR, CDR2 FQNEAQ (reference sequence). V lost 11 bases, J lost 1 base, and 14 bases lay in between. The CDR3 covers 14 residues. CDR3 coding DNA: TGTGCCGGTAAAGTTCTCCTGAACACCGGGGAGCTGTTTTTT. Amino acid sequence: CAGKVLLNTGELFF.

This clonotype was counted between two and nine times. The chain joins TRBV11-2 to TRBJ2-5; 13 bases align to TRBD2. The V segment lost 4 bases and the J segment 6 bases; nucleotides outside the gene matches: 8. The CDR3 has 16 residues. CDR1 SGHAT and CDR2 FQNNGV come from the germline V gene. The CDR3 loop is CASSSRTSGGGKTQYF. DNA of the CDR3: TGTGCCAGCAGCTCCCGGACTAGCGGGGGAGGGAAGACCCAGTACTTC.

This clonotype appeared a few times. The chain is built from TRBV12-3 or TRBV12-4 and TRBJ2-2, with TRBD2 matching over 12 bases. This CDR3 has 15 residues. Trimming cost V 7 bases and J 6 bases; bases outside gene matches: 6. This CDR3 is CASTGLAGNPGELFF. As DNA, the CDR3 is TGTGCCAGCACCGGACTAGCGGGAAATCCCGGGGAGCTGTTTTTT.